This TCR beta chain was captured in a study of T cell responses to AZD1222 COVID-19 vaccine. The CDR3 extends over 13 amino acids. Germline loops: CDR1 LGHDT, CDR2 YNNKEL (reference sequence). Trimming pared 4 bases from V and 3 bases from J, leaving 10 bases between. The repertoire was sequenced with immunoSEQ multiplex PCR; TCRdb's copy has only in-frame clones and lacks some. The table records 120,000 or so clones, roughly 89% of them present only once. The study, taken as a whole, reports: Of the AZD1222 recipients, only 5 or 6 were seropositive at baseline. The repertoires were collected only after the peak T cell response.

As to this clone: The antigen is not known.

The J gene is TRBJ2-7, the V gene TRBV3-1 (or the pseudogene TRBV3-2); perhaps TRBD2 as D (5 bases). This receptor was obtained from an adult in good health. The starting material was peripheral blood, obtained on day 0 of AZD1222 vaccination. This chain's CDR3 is CASSPHGDYEQYF. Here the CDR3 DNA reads TGTGCCAGCAGCCCCCACGGGGACTACGAGCAGTACTTC.